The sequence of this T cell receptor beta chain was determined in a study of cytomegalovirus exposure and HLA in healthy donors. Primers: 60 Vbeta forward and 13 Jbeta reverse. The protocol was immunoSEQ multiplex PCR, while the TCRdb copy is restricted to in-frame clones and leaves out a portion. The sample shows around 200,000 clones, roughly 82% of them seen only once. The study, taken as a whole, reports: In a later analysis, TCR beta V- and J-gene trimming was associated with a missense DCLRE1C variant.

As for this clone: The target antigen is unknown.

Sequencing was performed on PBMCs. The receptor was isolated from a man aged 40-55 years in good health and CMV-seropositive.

The CDR3 spells CASSSTSGSSYEQYF. CDR3 nucleotide sequence: TGTGCCAGCAGCTCGACTAGCGGGAGTTCCTACGAGCAGTACTTC. The V and J genes are TRBV5-4 and TRBJ2-7; 12 bases fit TRBD2. Germline CDR1 and CDR2: SGHNT and YYREEE (reference sequence). The V segment lost 3 bases and the J segment 1 base; nucleotides outside the gene matches: 2. The CDR3 has 15 residues.